This TCR beta chain was captured by sequencing in a study of cytomegalovirus exposure and HLA in healthy donors. Overall study results and limits: As confirmed in vitro, three CMV-associated chains were specific for CMV antigens. Despite most TCR sequences being rare, some public TCRs occurred in many donors. Cytomegalovirus-associated status was assigned to approximately 160 TCR beta chains.

A word on this clone: As yet, its antigen is unknown.

The validation cohort, a group of 130 or so subjects, included the donors and was separate from the approximately 650-subject first cohort. Sequencing used immunoSEQ multiplex PCR; TCRdb keeps in-frame clones, though not all of them. The table has roughly 70,000 clones, 70% to 90% seen once. Per germline, CDR1 KGHSH and CDR2 LQKENI. The CDR3 extends over 14 amino acids. Trimming took 5 bases from V and 0 from J, leaving 11 bases between them. This TCR derives from a man aged 30 to 45 in good health and CMV-seronegative. The rearrangement links TRBV18 to TRBJ2-7; the D gene is possibly TRBD1 (6 bases). The sequencing input was PBMCs. CDR3 in amino acids: CASSLTGSSYEQYF. In nucleotides, the CDR3 is TGTGCCAGCTCATTAACAGGGAGCTCCTACGAGCAGTACTTC.